This TCR beta chain was sequenced for a study of T cell changes during pregnancy in multiple sclerosis (dated by TCRdb to the late 2010s). Background for the entire study: In women with multiple sclerosis, the researchers looked at how the T cell repertoire shifted as pregnancy progressed.

In the germline V gene, CDR1 corresponds to SGHRS and CDR2 to YFSETQ. Reading from cysteine to phenylalanine, the CDR3 counts 14 amino acids. Only the CDR3 portion is preserved as DNA: 42 bases, with reading frame beginning at the first base. V is trimmed back by 7 bases and J by 3 bases, and the junction contains 8 bases that no gene match accounts for. The library relied on the immunoSEQ multiplex PCR assay. The table comes from immuneACCESS by way of TCRdb, which keeps in-frame sequences with V and J called. Part of the clones is missing from these tables; in studies checked, under half for an unresolved V gene and the rest for unknown reasons. This sample comprises about 85,000 clones, approximately 89% of them detected only once. In total, the top ten clones hold more than 2.5% of the sample. On this clone itself: No cognate antigen has been identified for it. No much larger clone is present one base from it, and per-base qualities are unavailable.

The specimen was peripheral blood, collected in the first trimester of pregnancy. This TCR derives from a female donor with multiple sclerosis, enrolled in a pregnancy study. In this chain, TRBV5-1 is recombined with TRBJ2-7; TRBD2 aligns with 9 central bases. CDR3 region: CASYTGLANYEQYF. The sequenced DNA: TGCGCCAGCTATACGGGACTAGCAAACTACGAGCAGTACTTC.